The 29 T cell receptor beta chains reported below all come from one sample, sequenced in a study of cytotoxic CD8 clonotypes in ibrutinib-treated CLL. The protocol was immunoSEQ multiplex PCR, while the TCRdb copy is restricted to in-frame clones and leaves out a portion. The top ten hold 25% to 35% of the sample, which has some 98,000 clones, more than 75% seen once. The specimen comprised PBMCs, sampled after 12 months of ibrutinib treatment. The receptors derive from a human donor with chronic lymphocytic leukemia.

The rearrangement joins TRBV18 to TRBJ2-2; 10 nucleotides agree with TRBD1. V lost 6 bases and J lost 0; bases outside the gene matches: 7. The CDR3 is 17 residues long. The germline CDR1 and CDR2 sequences are KGHSH and LQKENI. This chain's CDR3 is CASSTGQGTSNTGELFF. The CDR3 DNA is TGTGCCAGCTCCACGGGACAGGGGACCTCGAACACCGGGGAGCTGTTTTTT.

The V gene is TRBV4-3, the J gene TRBJ2-5; 8 bases line up with TRBD2. This CDR3 spans 15 amino acids. The V segment lost 3 bases and the J segment 4 bases; nucleotides outside the gene matches: 7. Germline assignment: CDR1 LGHNA and CDR2 YSLEER. CDR3 amino acids: CASSQHGGAGETQYF. Here the CDR3 DNA reads TGCGCCAGCAGCCAGCACGGGGGGGCCGGAGAGACCCAGTACTTC.

The genes are TRBV4-1 and TRBJ1-2; the D is unclear. CDR1 is MGHRA and CDR2 is YSYEKL in the germline V gene. V was pared by 1 base and J by 1 base, with 13 bases between. This CDR3 has 16 residues. CDR3 sequence reads: CASSQAGFGDNYGYTF. CDR3 bases: TGCGCCAGCAGCCAAGCGGGATTCGGCGATAACTATGGCTACACCTTC.

This clone was seen once. This chain joins TRBV6-5 and TRBJ1-2, with D hard to call. Germline V lookup: CDR1 MNHEY, CDR2 SVGAGI. V was clipped by 0 bases and J by 6 bases, with 11 bases between them. The CDR3 is 14 residues long. The CDR3 protein is CASSYSPDRNGYTF. The CDR3 DNA is TGTGCCAGCAGTTACTCTCCAGACCGGAATGGCTACACCTTC.

The chain is built from TRBV7-2 and TRBJ1-4, with D unclear. Trimming shortened V by 4 bases and J by 7 bases, and 10 bases separated the two germline ends. Germline-derived CDR1 and CDR2 are SGHTA and FQGNSA. CDR3 length: 13 amino acids. CDR3 amino acids: CASSWNGGEKLFF. DNA for the CDR3: TGTGCCAGCAGCTGGAACGGCGGTGAAAAACTGTTTTTT.

The chain employs TRBV7-3 and TRBJ1-6, with 7 nucleotides matching TRBD1. Germline trimming cut 5 bases from V and 8 bases from J; bases unmatched to any gene: 21. There are 19 residues in the CDR3. Germline CDR1 SGHTA, CDR2 FQGTGA. CDR3 DNA sequence: TGTGCCAGCAGCCGAAACAGGGGACCCAGCGCTGAAATGGATTCACCCCTCCACTTT. Translation gives CASSRNRGPSAEMDSPLHF.

The chain recombines TRBV4-3 with TRBJ2-3; TRBD1 agrees at 7 bases. The CDR3 has 15 residues. The ends lost 1 base at V and 3 bases at J; junction bases unmatched: 4. Germline CDR1 and CDR2: LGHNA and YSLEER. The CDR3 loop is CASSQGSRGTDTQYF. The CDR3 coding sequence is TGCGCCAGCAGCCAAGGGAGCAGGGGGACAGATACGCAGTATTTT.

The J gene is TRBJ2-7, the V gene TRBV7-9; 9 bases match TRBD1. The CDR3 length is 16 residues. Germline V gene data show CDR1 as SEHNR and CDR2 as FQNEAQ (reference sequence). V gave up 5 bases and J gave up 4 bases; unmatched junction bases: 12. The CDR3 sequence is CASSLAQGAYGYEQYF. Written as DNA, the CDR3 is TGTGCCAGCAGCCTCGCACAGGGGGCCTATGGGTACGAGCAGTACTTC.

The chain is built from TRBV7-2 and TRBJ2-7; 8 nucleotides align to TRBD2. The CDR3 is 13 amino acids. Looked up from germline, CDR1 is SGHTA and CDR2 is FQGNSA. The junction had 4 bases not matched to a gene; V was cut back by 2 bases and J by 7 bases. The CDR3 loop reads CASSLPGGAEQYF. The CDR3 DNA sequence: TGTGCCAGCAGCTTACCCGGGGGGGCGGAGCAGTACTTC.

The genes are TRBV13 and TRBJ2-7, with 14 bases aligning to TRBD2. Germline V CDR1 and CDR2: PRHDT, FYEKMQ (reference sequence). J gave up 2 bases and V 2 bases, and 8 bases lay outside the gene matches. There are 18 residues in the CDR3. The CDR3: CASSLKTSGGANTYEQYF. CDR3 in DNA: TGTGCCAGCAGCTTAAAGACTAGCGGGGGGGCAAACACCTACGAGCAGTACTTC.

The chain combines TRBV6-5 with TRBJ1-1; the D gene is possibly TRBD1 (5 bases). Trimming took off 6 bases at V and 1 base at J, with 6 bases between the two ends. Germline V gene lookup returns CDR1 MNHEY and CDR2 SVGAGI. The CDR3 loop spans 12 amino acids. The CDR3 region is CASRDRNTEAFF. The CDR3 coding sequence is TGTGCCAGCAGAGACAGGAACACTGAAGCTTTCTTT.

This clone appeared a few times. V and J are TRBV11-3 and TRBJ1-2; 8 nucleotides match TRBD1. The CDR3 extends over 14 amino acids. CDR1 and CDR2 (germline): SGHNT, YENEEA. Unmatched junction bases numbered 7, after V lost 2 bases and J lost 8 bases. The CDR3 region has the DNA TGTGCCAGCAGCTTAACGCAGGGGGCGCGGGGCTACACCTTC. Encoded protein: CASSLTQGARGYTF.

This clone was seen a handful of times. This chain connects TRBV10-2 to TRBJ2-7, with TRBD1 matching 9 bases. Germline lookup yields CDR1 WSHSY and CDR2 SAAADI. The CDR3 runs to 14 residues. The J segment lost 0 bases and the V segment lost 6 bases, leaving 3 bases of the junction unmatched. The CDR3 region has the DNA TGCGCCAGCAGGGCGACAGGGGGCTCCTACGAGCAGTACTTC. It yields the protein CASRATGGSYEQYF.

The chain links TRBV6-5 to TRBJ1-1; 8 bases are a match to TRBD1. CDR1 MNHEY and CDR2 SVGAGI come from the germline V gene. The CDR3 runs 15 residues. J gave up 0 bases and V 5 bases, and 5 bases lay outside the gene matches. The DNA of the CDR3 is TGTGCCAGCAGTCCCGGGACAGGCCTGAACACTGAAGCTTTCTTT. Its translation is CASSPGTGLNTEAFF.

V gene TRBV4-1 combines with J gene TRBJ1-4, with D possibly being TRBD1 (5 bases). V lost 0 bases and J lost 8, with 7 bases in between. This CDR3 spans 13 amino acids. Germline lookup yields CDR1 MGHRA and CDR2 YSYEKL. The DNA of the CDR3 is TGCGCCAGCAGCCAAGAACGGGGGGAAAAACTGTTTTTT. Translated, it gives CASSQERGEKLFF.

The V gene is TRBV5-6, the J gene TRBJ1-6; 7 bases align to TRBD1. V dropped 4 bases and J dropped 8; count of bases not matched to a gene: 6. Germline-derived CDR1 and CDR2 are SGHDT and YYEEEE. The CDR3 covers 14 residues. CDR3 sequence: CASSRQGGDSPLHF. For the CDR3, the DNA is TGTGCCAGCAGCCGGCAGGGGGGTGATTCACCCCTCCACTTT. Full variable domain (remainder filled in from reference TRBV5-6 and TRBJ1-6): DAGVTQSPTHLIKTRGQQVTLRCSPKSGHDTVSWYQQALGQGPQFIFQYYEEEERQRGNFPDRFSGHQFPNYSSELNVNALLLGDSALYLCASSRQGGDSPLHFGNGTRLTVT.

The genes are TRBV27 and TRBJ1-6; 10 positions match TRBD1. The CDR3 sequence is 15 residues long. V lost 5 bases to trimming and J lost 6 bases; unmatched junction nucleotides: 4. Germline V CDR1 and CDR2: MNHEY, SMNVEV (reference sequence). This CDR3 reads CASSPDRGGNSPLHF. For the CDR3, the DNA is TGTGCCAGCAGTCCGGACAGGGGGGGTAATTCACCCCTCCACTTT.

This chain uses TRBV6-5 with TRBJ2-1; D could derive from TRBD1 or TRBD2 (6 bases each). Germline loops: CDR1 MNHEY, CDR2 SVGAGI. Trimming pared 5 bases from V and 4 bases from J, leaving 15 bases between. CDR3 length: 15 amino acids. The DNA for the CDR3 is TGTGCCAGCAGTCTGTCGTGGGGGGCTTACAATGAGCAGTTCTTC. Its translation: CASSLSWGAYNEQFF.

DNA of the CDR3: TGTGCCACCAGCGCGCAGGGGGCTGGTGAGACCCAGTACTTC. The encoded protein is CATSAQGAGETQYF. The V and J genes are TRBV15 and TRBJ2-5, with 8 bases lining up with TRBD1. The CDR3 extends over 14 amino acids. Germline assignment: CDR1 LNHNV and CDR2 YYDKDF (reference sequence). V shed 5 bases and J 5 bases; nucleotides not matched to a gene: 7.

The CDR3 here is CASSLRVLADEQYF. In DNA form, the CDR3 reads TGCGCCAGCAGCTTGCGGGTTCTAGCGGACGAGCAGTACTTC. The chain has TRBV5-1 and TRBJ2-7; TRBD2 matches at 7 bases. This CDR3 is 14 amino acids long. Germline lookup yields CDR1 SGHRS and CDR2 YFSETQ. Trimming removed 1 base from V and 5 bases from J; junction bases left unmatched: 6.

This sequence joins TRBV28 and TRBJ2-5; D not certain. Germline V CDR1 and CDR2: MDHEN, SYDVKM. Trimming cost V 6 bases and J 2 bases, with 4 bases left between them. This CDR3 comprises 11 residues. CDR3 region: CASSRQETQYF. The CDR3 DNA is TGTGCCAGCAGCCGTCAAGAGACCCAGTACTTC.

V usage is TRBV9 and J usage is TRBJ1-4; the D is unclear. The germline V gene has CDR1 SGDLS and CDR2 YYNGEE. CDR3 length: 12 amino acids. The V end lost 0 bases, the J end lost 5 bases, and 2 bases lay between the germline ends. The CDR3 DNA is TGTGCCAGCAGCGTAGACAATGAAAAACTGTTTTTT. Protein product: CASSVDNEKLFF.

The chain employs TRBV4-1 and TRBJ1-1, with D perhaps TRBD1 (5 bases). CDR3 length: 14 residues. V was shortened by 3 bases and J by 6 bases, with 14 bases between the two germline ends. Germline loops: CDR1 MGHRA, CDR2 YSYEKL. Written as DNA, the CDR3 is TGCGCCAGCAGCCAGACCCAGGGCGGGTCTGAAGCTTTCTTT. Translating gives CASSQTQGGSEAFF.

The chain has TRBV5-4 and TRBJ2-7; D perhaps matches TRBD1 (7 bases). The germline CDR1 and CDR2 sequences are SGHNT and YYREEE (reference sequence). This CDR3 is built from 13 residues. Deletions cut 4 bases from V and 7 bases from J, with 15 bases between. CDR3 in amino acids: CASSPAAGQEQYF. The CDR3 coding sequence is TGTGCCAGCAGCCCTGCTGCGGGACAGGAGCAGTACTTC.

The chain is built from TRBV10-3 and TRBJ1-1; D remains unclear. Germline CDR1 ENHRY, CDR2 SYGVKD. Trimming removed 8 bases at V and 6 bases at J, with 16 bases between. The CDR3 has 13 amino acids. CDR3 nucleotides: TGTGCCATCTCCGGAATGGAAGGCGCTGAAGCTTTCTTT. Translation gives CAISGMEGAEAFF.

J is TRBJ2-5 and V is TRBV15; TRBD1 matches at 7 bases. V was clipped by 1 base and J by 2 bases; unmatched bases: 4. CDR1 and CDR2 from the germline V gene are LNHNV and YYDKDF (reference sequence). The CDR3 is made up of 15 amino acids. The CDR3 DNA follows: TGTGCCACCAGCAGAGGGGACAGAGCTCAAGAGACCCAGTACTTC. Protein: CATSRGDRAQETQYF.

This sequence joins TRBV5-1 and TRBJ2-5; a weak D match, TRBD2 (6 bases). Germline values: CDR1 SGHRS, CDR2 YFSETQ. There are 12 residues in the CDR3. V was cut by 3 bases and J by 5 bases, with 8 bases left in between. This CDR3 reads CASSWDSETQYF. CDR3 bases: TGCGCCAGCAGCTGGGACTCGGAGACCCAGTACTTC.

This clone showed up many times. The gene calls are TRBV7-3 and TRBJ2-3; TRBD2 aligns across 7 bases. V shed 5 bases, J shed 0 bases, and the junction held 5 bases outside the gene matches. CDR1 and CDR2 (germline): SGHTA, FQGTGA. The CDR3 spans 15 residues. The CDR3 DNA sequence: TGTGCCAGCAGCCCCAGCGGGGCTAGCACAGATACGCAGTATTTT. Protein product: CASSPSGASTDTQYF. The full variable domain, in which reference TRBV7-3 and TRBJ2-3 provide the parts outside the CDR3, is GAGVSQTPSNKVTEKGKYVELRCDPISGHTALYWYRQSLGQGPEFLIYFQGTGAADDSGLPNDRFFAVRPEGSVSTLKIQRTERGDSAVYLCASSPSGASTDTQYFGPGTRLTVL.

The DNA of the CDR3 is TGTGCCAGCTCACCAGGGACAGGCGGGAATGAGCAGTTCTTC. Translating gives CASSPGTGGNEQFF. The gene calls are TRBV18 and TRBJ2-1; 8 bases fit TRBD1. V trimming: 2 bases; J trimming: 7 bases; junction bases outside the gene matches: 4. The CDR3 length is 14 residues. CDR1 is KGHSH, CDR2 LQKENI, per germline.